These 15 T cell receptor beta chains came from one sample sequenced in a study of OX40 agonist ivuxolimab in advanced cancers. Sequenced by immunoSEQ multiplex PCR; TCRdb stores in-frame clones only, minus some. The sample includes tens of thousands of clones, about 89% of them seen just once. Here the sequenced sample was CD4+ or CD8+ T cells sorted from blood, taken in a trial of the OX40 agonist ivuxolimab. These receptors were taken from an adult with an advanced solid tumor such as melanoma, head and neck, liver or kidney cancer.

The chain combines TRBV9 with TRBJ2-7, with TRBD1 identical over 8 bases. Trimming removed 0 bases from V and 6 bases from J; junction bases left unmatched: 5. CDR1 and CDR2 from the germline V gene are SGDLS and YYNGEE. The CDR3 loop spans 14 amino acids. CDR3: CASSVGGQEGEQYF. In DNA form, the CDR3 reads TGTGCCAGCAGCGTAGGGGGACAGGAAGGCGAGCAGTACTTC.

The V gene is TRBV11-2, the J gene TRBJ1-5; D may be TRBD1 (5 bases). Germline V CDR1 and CDR2: SGHAT, FQNNGV. CDR3 length: 14 amino acids. The V end lost 0 bases, the J end lost 10 bases, and 13 bases lay between the germline ends. The CDR3 loop reads CASSLDGSGRPQHF. CDR3 coding DNA: TGTGCCAGCAGCTTAGATGGGTCGGGGCGACCCCAGCATTTT.

The chain is built from TRBV30 and TRBJ2-7, with 7 bases matching TRBD1. V was pared by 0 bases and J by 7 bases, with 9 bases of the junction left unmatched. Per germline, CDR1 GTSNPN and CDR2 SVGIG (reference sequence). CDR3 length: 14 residues. CDR3 protein: CAWSVTTGLSEQYF. The CDR3 region has the DNA TGTGCCTGGAGTGTAACGACAGGGTTGAGTGAGCAGTACTTC.

This clone was found a few times. The rearrangement joins TRBV9 to TRBJ2-3; D is perhaps TRBD2 (6 bases). The CDR3 extends over 15 amino acids. Germline CDR1 reads SGDLS; CDR2 reads YYNGEE. V dropped 3 bases and J dropped 3 bases, with 14 bases sitting between them. The CDR3: CASSESGGQTDTQYF. The DNA for the CDR3 is TGTGCCAGCAGCGAGAGCGGAGGGCAGACAGATACGCAGTATTTT.

J is TRBJ1-5 and V is TRBV19; 10 bases match TRBD1. Germline V gives CDR1 LNHDA, CDR2 SQIVND (reference sequence). The V and J ends lost 4 bases and 5 bases, in that order; junction bases with no gene match: 8. The CDR3 has 16 residues. For the CDR3, the DNA is TGTGCCAGTAGTACCAGGGGGGACAGGGGCGATCAGCCCCAGCATTTT. It specifies CASSTRGDRGDQPQHF.

In this sample, this clone turned up once. The V call is TRBV19, the J call TRBJ1-1; D unresolved. V was clipped by 2 bases and J by 7 bases, with 17 bases between them. CDR1 LNHDA and CDR2 SQIVND come from the germline V gene (reference sequence). This CDR3 has 15 amino acids. The CDR3 reads CASSIPLARSGEAFF. The CDR3 region has the DNA TGTGCCAGTAGTATACCCCTGGCCAGATCGGGTGAAGCTTTCTTT.

The chain has TRBV4-1 and TRBJ1-3; no definite D call. The CDR3 has 15 residues. V was shortened by 4 bases and J by 1 base, with 11 bases between the two germline ends. From germline, CDR1 is MGHRA and CDR2 YSYEKL. CDR3 DNA sequence: TGCGCCAGCAGCCCCGATCCACAATCTGGAAACACCATATATTTT. Amino acids: CASSPDPQSGNTIYF.

V gene TRBV11-3 combines with J gene TRBJ2-3; 12 nucleotides line up with TRBD2. CDR3 length: 19 residues. CDR1 SGHNT and CDR2 YENEEA come from the germline V gene. The V gene end was trimmed by 5 bases and the J gene end by 0 bases; junction bases not matched to a gene: 12. The CDR3: CASSGRLTSGSRSTDTQYF. The CDR3 bases are TGTGCCAGCAGCGGAAGGTTGACTAGCGGGAGTCGGAGCACAGATACGCAGTATTTT.

The chain uses TRBV27 and TRBJ2-1; D might be TRBD2 (5 bases). Germline CDR1 reads MNHEY; CDR2 reads SMNVEV (reference sequence). The CDR3 extends over 13 amino acids. The V end lost 6 bases, the J end lost 2 bases, and 8 bases lay between the germline ends. The CDR3 DNA reads as TGTGCCAGCAGAACCGGGACCTACAATGAGCAGTTCTTC. Translation gives CASRTGTYNEQFF.

The rearrangement links TRBV6-5 to TRBJ2-2; 9 bases match TRBD2. This CDR3 has 14 residues. Germline CDR1 is MNHEY and CDR2 is SVGAGI. Trimming took 7 bases from V and 7 from J; bases not matched to a gene: 7. The CDR3 DNA is TGTGCCAGCACTATAGCGGGAGAGGGCGGGGAGCTGTTTTTT. This translates into CASTIAGEGGELFF.

This clone appeared once. CDR3 amino acids: CASSLGISNQPQHF. The CDR3 region has the DNA TGTGCCAGCAGCCTAGGGATTAGCAATCAGCCCCAGCATTTT. The rearrangement links TRBV28 to TRBJ1-5; D is unresolved. The CDR3 runs to 14 residues. V was trimmed by 6 bases and J by 0 bases, leaving 9 bases between them. Per the germline V gene, CDR1 is MDHEN and CDR2 is SYDVKM. Combining the CDR3 with reference TRBV28 and TRBJ1-5 gives the whole variable domain DVKVTQSSRYLVKRTGEKVFLECVQDMDHENMFWYRQDPGLGLRLIYFSYDVKMKEKGDIPEGYSVSREKKERFSLILESASTNQTSMYLCASSLGISNQPQHFGDGTRLSIL.

The V and J genes are TRBV7-9 and TRBJ2-2; 14 bases are a match to TRBD2. Germline-derived CDR1 and CDR2 are SEHNR and FQNEAQ (reference sequence). V shed 5 bases, J shed 5 bases, and the junction held 10 bases outside the gene matches. The CDR3 extends over 18 amino acids. For the CDR3, the DNA is TGTGCCAGCAGCCCTCGGACTAGCGGGAGGCCGGGAACCGGGGAGCTGTTTTTT. The encoded protein is CASSPRTSGRPGTGELFF.

This clone was seen only once. The chain uses TRBV9 and TRBJ2-7; 7 positions agree with TRBD1. The germline V gene has CDR1 SGDLS and CDR2 YYNGEE. Trimming cost V 0 bases and J 7 bases; bases outside gene matches: 16. The CDR3 extends over 17 amino acids. CDR3 amino acids: CASSVGLPGGAVGEQYF. In nucleotides, the CDR3 is TGTGCCAGCAGCGTAGGTCTTCCAGGGGGAGCCGTCGGGGAGCAGTACTTC.

The chain uses TRBV27 and TRBJ2-5, with TRBD2 identical over 7 bases. TRBJ2-7 matches the DNA end more closely, so the J call is doubtful. The CDR3 spans 14 residues. Germline lookup yields CDR1 MNHEY and CDR2 SMNVEV (reference sequence). CDR3 residues: CASSFSAGAYEQYF. CDR3 bases: TGTGCCAGCAGTTTTTCTGCGGGAGCCTACGAGCAGTACTTC.

This clone was detected only once. The rearrangement uses TRBV29-1 and TRBJ2-4; D ambiguous. V dropped 0 bases and J dropped 6 bases, with 3 bases sitting between them. The CDR3 has 11 residues. Germline CDR1 reads SQVTM; CDR2 reads ANQGSEA. The CDR3 loop reads CSVEDGNIQYF. The CDR3 DNA is TGCAGCGTTGAAGATGGAAACATTCAGTACTTC.